This T cell receptor (beta chain) was recovered during a study of post-analysis software for immune sequencing data (dated by TCRdb to about 2015). For the study in its entirety: Disease courses on record covered relapsing-remitting, secondary progressive and progressive-relapsing multiple sclerosis, though some patients had no subtype annotation. The patient repertoires were compared against around 11 previously published healthy control repertoires obtained from donors aged about 6 to 26 years. A subset of samples was prepared in parallel using single-end sample barcoding, then pooled and co-amplified after Illumina adapter ligation.

Concerning this clonotype: No cognate antigen has been identified for it. No quality values exist for individual bases; no much larger clone is one base distant.

Including the terminal cysteine and phenylalanine, the CDR3 comprises 13 residues. Only CDR3 DNA remains: 39 bases, in frame from the first base. Cut back by 4 bases and 8 bases, the V and J ends lie 11 bases apart. The germline V gene provides CDR1 SGHNT and CDR2 YENEEA. To demonstrate the VDJtools post-analysis software, the study profiled TCR beta repertoires from the peripheral blood of about 13 young patients with multiple sclerosis. The multiple sclerosis patients were children and adolescents ranging in age from roughly 6 to 16 years. Libraries were made using PCR. TCRdb records Illumina HiSeq 2500 as the sequencer. To reduce PCR and sequencing biases, unique molecular identifiers were incorporated into the TCR beta cDNA libraries. Approximately 500,000 cDNA molecules were obtained for every 1 to 10 million input T cells, so each molecule roughly corresponded to one T cell. The patient libraries were prepared and sequenced with the same protocol used for the earlier healthy control dataset. Within a given batch, samples were prepared together, multiplexed and sequenced on the same HiSeq lane. The original methods were these. Raw barcoded reads were processed with MIGEC, discarding single-read molecular identifier groups before consensus assembly and CDR3 extraction. VDJtools was used for post-analysis of the clonotype tables, and diversity was normalized by down-sampling every dataset to the size of the smallest sample. To correct batch-related cross-sample contamination, repertoire overlap clustering matched CDR3 amino acid sequences but not nucleotide sequences. TCRdb reanalyzed the raw reads on its own, using fastp at Q25 for trimming and MiXCR for clone calling, and kept in-frame beta chains. Here each entry gathers all rows of one CDR3 protein and keeps the most common genes and DNA. The V and J calls were determined by TCRdb, not by the authors. This sample holds roughly 800,000 distinct CDR3 sequences; approximately 44% were observed only once. In total, the top ten clones hold 4.9% of the sample.

Findings and caveats that apply to the study as a whole: Significantly lower normalized Chao1 diversity was found in multiple sclerosis patients than in controls, suggesting substantial peripheral T-cell clonal expansion. The control group was slightly older than the multiple sclerosis patient group. Significantly higher frequencies in patients than in controls were found for a few TRBV segments, including TRBV5-6, TRBV5-1 and TRBV20-1. Direct clustering with F measure revealed strong co-clustering of samples prepared in the same batch, which led to a batch-effect correction.

The sequence is built from TRBV11-3 and TRBJ1-4, with no confident D gene call. Material for sequencing was blood. The sequence derives from a girl aged 5-17 years with multiple sclerosis. The DNA sequence is TGTGCCAGCAGCTCCCTAGTATCCGAAAAACTGTTTTTT. This yields the protein CASSSLVSEKLFF.